This T cell receptor (beta chain) was recorded in a study of identical twins. Study results and limitations: Memory repertoires lacked the insertion deficit that abundant cord blood beta clonotypes showed.

TCRdb fed the 5' RACE reads into MiXCR, producing one record per CDR3 protein. The repertoire includes roughly 230,000 distinct CDR3 sequences, 6.5% to 9.5% of them detected once, and over 2.5% sits in the top ten. The CDR3 has 14 amino acids. Trimming left V 4 bases short and J 0 bases short, with 10 bases between. Germline V lookup: CDR1 SGDLS, CDR2 YYNGEE. This clonotype has a handful of counts. What it binds is not known. There were only healthy Caucasians among the donors. Another study also made use of these data, one on yellow fever vaccine responses in identical twins.

The TCR was taken from a woman aged 18-29 years in good health. V gene TRBV9 combines with J gene TRBJ1-1; possible D gene TRBD1, 5 bases. The specimen sequenced was CD8+ T cells sorted from blood. For the CDR3, the DNA is TGTGCCAGCAGCACCCCAGGGATGAACACTGAAGCTTTCTTT. It yields the protein CASSTPGMNTEAFF.